This T cell receptor (beta chain) was observed in a study of T cells in Graves' hyperthyroidism and ophthalmopathy. Points from the study as a whole: Most thyroid-expanded clonotypes above 0.001 were also found in blood.

Researchers took RNA transcripts and amplified the TCR beta CDR3 regions from them. HTBI primers were the set used in a first-round RT-PCR of the TCR CDR3. A single record per CDR3 protein comes from TCRdb applying MiXCR to the multiplex PCR reads. Here the sample spans under 400,000 distinct CDR3 sequences, around a sixth being singletons. CDR3 length: 16 residues. After removal of 8 bases from V and 5 bases from J, the junction contained 13 bases not matched to a gene. The germline gives CDR1 MDHEN, CDR2 SYDVKM. This clonotype is labeled as medium-sized. The antigen remains undetermined. Researchers defined stable Graves' hyperthyroidism as no ophthalmopathy progression within 18 months. Among the patients, aged 18 to 65, hyperthyroidism was newly diagnosed and had lasted under 2 months. Diagnoses rested on clinical symptoms, serum thyroxine and TRAb, thyroid ultrasound and orbital computed tomography.

The sample comprised blood. This clonotype was sampled from a man in his thirties or forties with Graves' hyperthyroidism. The chain combines TRBV28 with TRBJ2-5; 11 bases are a match to TRBD2. Here the CDR3 DNA reads TGTGCCAGCCTAGGGACTAGCGGTCGCAGTGGGGAGACCCAGTACTTC. This translates into CASLGTSGRSGETQYF. The whole variable domain, remainder taken from reference TRBV28 and TRBJ2-5, is DVKVTQSSRYLVKRTGEKVFLECVQDMDHENMFWYRQDPGLGLRLIYFSYDVKMKEKGDIPEGYSVSREKKERFSLILESASTNQTSMYLCASLGTSGRSGETQYFGPGTRLLVL.